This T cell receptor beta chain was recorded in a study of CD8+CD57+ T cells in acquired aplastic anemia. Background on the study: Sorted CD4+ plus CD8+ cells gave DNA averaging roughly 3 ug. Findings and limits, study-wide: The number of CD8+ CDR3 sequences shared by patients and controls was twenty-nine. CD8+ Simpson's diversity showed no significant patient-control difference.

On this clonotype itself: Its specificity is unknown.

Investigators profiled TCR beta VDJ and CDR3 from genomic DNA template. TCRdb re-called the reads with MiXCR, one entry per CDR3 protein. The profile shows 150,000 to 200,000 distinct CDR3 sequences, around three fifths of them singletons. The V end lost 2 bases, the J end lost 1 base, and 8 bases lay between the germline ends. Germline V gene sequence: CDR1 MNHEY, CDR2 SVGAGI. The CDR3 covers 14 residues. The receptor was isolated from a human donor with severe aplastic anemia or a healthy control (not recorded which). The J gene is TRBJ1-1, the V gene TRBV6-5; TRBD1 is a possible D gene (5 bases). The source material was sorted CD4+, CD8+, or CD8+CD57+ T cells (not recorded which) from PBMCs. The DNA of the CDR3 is TGTGCCAGCAGTTACCCCGGGGGGAACACTGAAGCTTTCTTT. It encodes CASSYPGGNTEAFF.